Listed below are T cell receptor beta chains from one sample, sequenced in a study of vaccination and CD4 T cells after COVID-19. TCRdb re-derived calls from the PCR reads in MiXCR, one entry per CDR3 protein. The data show about 18,000 distinct CDR3 sequences, roughly 62% seen once. Specimen: CD4+ T cells from blood, collected after SARS-CoV-2 vaccination. Source of these receptors: a human donor who had recovered from COVID-19. CDR3s include the opening cysteine and the closing phenylalanine or tryptophan. Fields, in order: D gene, V gene, clone size, J gene, CDR3 DNA, CDR3 protein. D genes are given only for firm matches. Size values are once, few and many counts, or a class for expanded clones, and some rows have none.

D gene: -; V gene: TRBV20-1; clone size: -; J gene: TRBJ2-5; CDR3 DNA: TGCAGTGCTACAGAGGTACCCCAAGAGACCCAGTACTTC; CDR3 protein: CSATEVPQETQYF
D gene: -; V gene: TRBV7-6; clone size: -; J gene: TRBJ2-7; CDR3 DNA: TGTGCCAGCAGCTTAGGCCAGAGAGCCTACGAGCAGTACTTC; CDR3 protein: CASSLGQRAYEQYF
D gene: TRBD2; V gene: TRBV11-1; clone size: -; J gene: TRBJ2-1; CDR3 DNA: TGTGCCAGCAGCTTGATAGCGGGAGGGTACAATGAGCAGTTCTTC; CDR3 protein: CASSLIAGGYNEQFF
D gene: TRBD1; V gene: TRBV18; clone size: -; J gene: TRBJ1-2; CDR3 DNA: TGTGCCAGCTCCCTCGGGACAGGCGGCTATGGCTACACCTTC; CDR3 protein: CASSLGTGGYGYTF
D gene: -; V gene: TRBV20-1; clone size: -; J gene: TRBJ2-7; CDR3 DNA: TGCAGTGCTAGTCCGGGCCCTCAGGGGAGCGAGCAGTACTTC; CDR3 protein: CSASPGPQGSEQYF
D gene: -; V gene: TRBV28; clone size: -; J gene: TRBJ1-6; CDR3 DNA: TGTGCCAGCAGTTTAACTACCCTCAGGGGATATTCACCCCTCCACTTT; CDR3 protein: CASSLTTLRGYSPLHF
D gene: TRBD1; V gene: TRBV20-1; clone size: -; J gene: TRBJ2-7; CDR3 DNA: TGCAGTGCTAGACCCGGGACAGGGGGCTACGAGCAGTACTTC; CDR3 protein: CSARPGTGGYEQYF
D gene: TRBD1; V gene: TRBV30; clone size: few; J gene: TRBJ1-1; CDR3 DNA: TGTGCCTGGCGCACCGGGACAGGAAACACTGAAGCTTTCTTT; CDR3 protein: CAWRTGTGNTEAFF
D gene: -; V gene: TRBV6-2/TRBV6-3; clone size: -; J gene: TRBJ1-5; CDR3 DNA: TGTGCCAGCAGTTACGGTGGGTCAGGCAATCAGCCCCAGCATTTT; CDR3 protein: CASSYGGSGNQPQHF
D gene: -; V gene: TRBV12-5; clone size: -; J gene: TRBJ1-1; CDR3 DNA: TGTGCTAGTGGTTCCTCCCCGGGGGGCACTGAAGCTTTCTTT; CDR3 protein: CASGSSPGGTEAFF
D gene: -; V gene: TRBV24-1; clone size: -; J gene: TRBJ2-1; CDR3 DNA: TGTGCCACCAGTGATTTTCGAGCGCTCATACATGAGCAGTTCTTC; CDR3 protein: CATSDFRALIHEQFF
D gene: -; V gene: TRBV7-2; clone size: -; J gene: TRBJ1-2; CDR3 DNA: TGTGCCAGCAGCTTATCCCCAACAGGGAGCGGCGGCTACACCTTC; CDR3 protein: CASSLSPTGSGGYTF